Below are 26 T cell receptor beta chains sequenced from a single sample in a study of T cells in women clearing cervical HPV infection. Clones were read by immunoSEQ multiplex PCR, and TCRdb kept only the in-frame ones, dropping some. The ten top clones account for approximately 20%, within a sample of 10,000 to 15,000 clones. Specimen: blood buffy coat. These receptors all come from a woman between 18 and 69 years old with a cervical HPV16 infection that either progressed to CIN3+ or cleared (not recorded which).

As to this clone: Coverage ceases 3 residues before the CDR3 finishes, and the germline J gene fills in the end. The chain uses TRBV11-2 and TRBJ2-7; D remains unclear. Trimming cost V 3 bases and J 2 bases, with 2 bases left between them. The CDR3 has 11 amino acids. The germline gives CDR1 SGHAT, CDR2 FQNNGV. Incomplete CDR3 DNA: TGTGCCAGCAGCTTCGCCTACGAG. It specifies CASSFAYE. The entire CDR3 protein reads CASSFAYEQYF. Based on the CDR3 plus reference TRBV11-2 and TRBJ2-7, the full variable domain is EAGVAQSPRYKIIEKRQSVAFWCNPISGHATLYWYQQILGQGPKLLIQFQNNGVVDDSQLPKDRFSAERLKGVDSTLKIQPAKLEDSAVYLCASSFAYEQYFGPGTRLTVT.

The DNA read from the CDR3 is TGCGCCAGCAGTCCCCCTCGGAGTGGACAGGCCAAATTAACTCGTGGC. Translating it yields CASSPPRSGQAKLTRG. In full, the CDR3 is CASSPPRSGQAKLTRGYTF. The chain recombines TRBV23-1 with TRBJ1-2, with 7 bases that match TRBD1. The read ends 3 residues early relative to the CDR3; the germline J gene fills the gap. TRBV23-1 is labeled an ORF, and its function is uncertain. The V and J ends lost 4 bases and 7 bases, in that order; junction bases with no gene match: 24. CDR3 size: 19 residues.

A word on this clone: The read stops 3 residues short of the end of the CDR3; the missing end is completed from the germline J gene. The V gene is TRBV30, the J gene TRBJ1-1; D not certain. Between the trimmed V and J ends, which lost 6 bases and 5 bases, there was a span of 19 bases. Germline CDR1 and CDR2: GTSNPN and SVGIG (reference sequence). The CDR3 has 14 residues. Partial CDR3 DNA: TGTGCCTGTTCAAAAGACCGTCCGGGGACTGAA. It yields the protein CACSKDRPGTE. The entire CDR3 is CACSKDRPGTEAFF.

CDR3 DNA, as far as it was read: TGCGCCAGCAGCTTGGAGGCGAACACTGAA. Residues: CASSLEANTE. The complete CDR3 protein is CASSLEANTEAFF. V and J are TRBV5-1 and TRBJ1-1; no clear D gene. Read coverage stops 3 residues before the CDR3 terminus; the germline J gene supplies the remainder. From germline, CDR1 is SGHRS and CDR2 YFSETQ. The CDR3 has 13 amino acids. V was shortened by 0 bases and J by 1 base, with 4 bases between the two germline ends.

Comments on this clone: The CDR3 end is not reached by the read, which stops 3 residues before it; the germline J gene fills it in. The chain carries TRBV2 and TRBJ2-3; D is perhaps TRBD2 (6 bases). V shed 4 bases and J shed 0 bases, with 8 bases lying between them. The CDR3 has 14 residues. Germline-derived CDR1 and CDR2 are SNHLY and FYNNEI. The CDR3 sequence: CASSAGVSTDTQYF. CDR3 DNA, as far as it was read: TGTGCCAGCAGTGCGGGGGTTAGCACAGATACG.

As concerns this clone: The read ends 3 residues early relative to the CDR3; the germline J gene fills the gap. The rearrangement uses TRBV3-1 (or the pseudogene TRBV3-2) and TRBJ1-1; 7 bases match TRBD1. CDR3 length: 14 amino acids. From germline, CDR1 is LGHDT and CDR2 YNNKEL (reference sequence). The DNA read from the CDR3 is TGTGCCAGCACCAGGGGGAGGGAAGGGGGGTTG. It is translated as CASTRGREGGL. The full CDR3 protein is CASTRGREGGLAFF.

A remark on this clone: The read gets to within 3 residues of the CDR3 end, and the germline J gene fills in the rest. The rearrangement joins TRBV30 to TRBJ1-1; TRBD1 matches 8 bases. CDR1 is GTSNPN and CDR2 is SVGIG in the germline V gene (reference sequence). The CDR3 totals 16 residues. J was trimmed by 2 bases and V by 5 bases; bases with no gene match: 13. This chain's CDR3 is CAWGPSGGRPNTEAFF. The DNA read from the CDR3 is TGTGCCTGGGGCCCCTCAGGGGGCAGACCCAACACTGAA.

The sequenced CDR3 bases are TGTGCCAGCAACAGCTCTGGAAACACC. Translation gives CASNSSGNT. The whole CDR3 region reads CASNSSGNTIYF. The genes are TRBV7-3 and TRBJ1-3; D gene uncertain. The CDR3 end is not reached by the read, which stops 3 residues before it; the germline J gene fills it in. Germline loops: CDR1 SGHTA, CDR2 FQGTGA. V was trimmed by 7 bases and J by 0 bases, leaving 4 bases between them. The CDR3 contains 12 residues.

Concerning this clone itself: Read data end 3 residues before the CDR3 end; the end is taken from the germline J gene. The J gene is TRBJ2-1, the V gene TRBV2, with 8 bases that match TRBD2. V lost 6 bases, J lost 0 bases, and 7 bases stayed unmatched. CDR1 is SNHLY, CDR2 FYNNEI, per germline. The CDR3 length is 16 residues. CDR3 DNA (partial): TGTGCCAGCAGCACAGATAGCGGGGTCTCCTACAATGAG. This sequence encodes CASSTDSGVSYNE. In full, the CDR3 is CASSTDSGVSYNEQFF. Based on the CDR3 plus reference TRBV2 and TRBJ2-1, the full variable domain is EPEVTQTPSHQVTQMGQEVILRCVPISNHLYFYWYRQILGQKVEFLVSFYNNEISEKSEIFDDQFSVERPDGSNFTLKIRSTKLEDSAMYFCASSTDSGVSYNEQFFGPGTRLTVL.

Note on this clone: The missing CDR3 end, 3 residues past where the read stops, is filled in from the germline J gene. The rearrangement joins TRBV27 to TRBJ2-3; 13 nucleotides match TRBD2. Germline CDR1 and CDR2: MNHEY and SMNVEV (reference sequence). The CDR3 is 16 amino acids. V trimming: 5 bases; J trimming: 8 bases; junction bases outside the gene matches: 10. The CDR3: CASSLRLAGGLSTQYF. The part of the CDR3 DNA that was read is TGTGCCAGCAGTCTCCGACTAGCGGGGGGTTTAAGTACG.

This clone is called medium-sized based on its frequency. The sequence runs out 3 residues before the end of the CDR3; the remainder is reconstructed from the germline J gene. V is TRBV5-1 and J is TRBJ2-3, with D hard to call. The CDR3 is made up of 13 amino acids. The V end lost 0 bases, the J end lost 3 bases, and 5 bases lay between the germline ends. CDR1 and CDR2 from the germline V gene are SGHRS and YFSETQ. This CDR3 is CASSLEGTDTQYF. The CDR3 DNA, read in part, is TGCGCCAGCAGCTTGGAAGGGACAGATACG.

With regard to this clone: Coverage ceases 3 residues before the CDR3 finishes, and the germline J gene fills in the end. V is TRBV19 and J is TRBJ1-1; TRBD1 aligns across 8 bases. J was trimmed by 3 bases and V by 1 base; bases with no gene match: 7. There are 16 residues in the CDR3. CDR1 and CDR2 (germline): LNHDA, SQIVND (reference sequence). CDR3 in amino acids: CASSIARGRVDTEAFF. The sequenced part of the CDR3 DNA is TGTGCCAGTAGTATAGCCAGGGGGCGCGTGGACACTGAA.

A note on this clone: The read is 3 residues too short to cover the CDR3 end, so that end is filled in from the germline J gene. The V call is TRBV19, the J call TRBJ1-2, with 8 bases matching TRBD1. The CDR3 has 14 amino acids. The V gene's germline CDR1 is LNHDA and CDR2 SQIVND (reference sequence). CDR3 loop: CASRFSQGARGYTF. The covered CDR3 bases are TGTGCCAGTCGGTTTTCGCAGGGGGCGCGGGGC.

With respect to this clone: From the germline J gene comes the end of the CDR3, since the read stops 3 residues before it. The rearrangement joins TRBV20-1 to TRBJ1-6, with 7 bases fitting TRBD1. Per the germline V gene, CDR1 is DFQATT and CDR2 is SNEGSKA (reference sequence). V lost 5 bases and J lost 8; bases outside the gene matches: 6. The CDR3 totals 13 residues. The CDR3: CSASDRPDSPLHF. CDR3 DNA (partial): TGCAGTGCTTCGGACAGGCCTGATTCACCC.

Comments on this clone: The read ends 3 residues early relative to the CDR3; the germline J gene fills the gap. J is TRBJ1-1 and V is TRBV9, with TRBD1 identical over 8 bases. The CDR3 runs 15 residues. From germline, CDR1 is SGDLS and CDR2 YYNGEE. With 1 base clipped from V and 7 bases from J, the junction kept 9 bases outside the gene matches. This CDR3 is CASSVLLPGGGEAFF. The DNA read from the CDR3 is TGTGCCAGCAGCGTACTACTCCCAGGGGGCGGTGAA.

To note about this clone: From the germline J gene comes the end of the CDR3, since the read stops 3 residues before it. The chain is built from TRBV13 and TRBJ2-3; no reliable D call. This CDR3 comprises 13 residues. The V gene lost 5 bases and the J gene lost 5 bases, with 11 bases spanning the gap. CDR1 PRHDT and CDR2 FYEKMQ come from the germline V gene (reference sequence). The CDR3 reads CASSATRIDTQYF. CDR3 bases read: TGTGCCAGCAGCGCAACCAGAATAGATACG.

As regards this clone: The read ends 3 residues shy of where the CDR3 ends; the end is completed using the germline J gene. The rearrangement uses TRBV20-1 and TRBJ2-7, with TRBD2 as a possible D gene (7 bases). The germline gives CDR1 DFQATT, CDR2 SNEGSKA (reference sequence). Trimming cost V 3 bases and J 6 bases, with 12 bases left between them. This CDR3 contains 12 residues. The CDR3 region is CSASGGPLEQYF. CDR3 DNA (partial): TGCAGTGCTAGCGGGGGGCCCCTCGAG.

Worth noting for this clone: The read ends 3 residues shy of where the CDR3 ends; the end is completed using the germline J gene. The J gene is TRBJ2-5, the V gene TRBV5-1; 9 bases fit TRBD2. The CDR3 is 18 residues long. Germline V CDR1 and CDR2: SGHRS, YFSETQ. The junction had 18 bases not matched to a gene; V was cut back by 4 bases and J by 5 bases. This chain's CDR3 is CASSRGLYQRGVRETQYF. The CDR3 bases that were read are TGCGCCAGCAGCCGAGGACTATACCAGCGGGGGGTCAGGGAGACC.

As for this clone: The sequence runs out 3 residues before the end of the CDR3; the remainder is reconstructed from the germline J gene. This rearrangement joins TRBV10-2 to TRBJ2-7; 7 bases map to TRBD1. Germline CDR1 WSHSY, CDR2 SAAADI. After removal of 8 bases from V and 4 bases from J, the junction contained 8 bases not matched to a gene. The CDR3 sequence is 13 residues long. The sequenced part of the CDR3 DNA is TGCGCCAGCTTTTCGGACAGGAATTACGAG. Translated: CASFSDRNYE. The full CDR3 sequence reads CASFSDRNYEQYF.

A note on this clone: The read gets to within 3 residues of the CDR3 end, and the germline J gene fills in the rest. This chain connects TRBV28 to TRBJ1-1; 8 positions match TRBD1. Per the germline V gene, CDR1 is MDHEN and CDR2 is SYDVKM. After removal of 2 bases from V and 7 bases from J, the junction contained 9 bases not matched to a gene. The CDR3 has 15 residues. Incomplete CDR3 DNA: TGTGCCAGCAGTTTACCCACTCAGGGGGCCGGTGAA. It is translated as CASSLPTQGAGE. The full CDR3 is CASSLPTQGAGEAFF.

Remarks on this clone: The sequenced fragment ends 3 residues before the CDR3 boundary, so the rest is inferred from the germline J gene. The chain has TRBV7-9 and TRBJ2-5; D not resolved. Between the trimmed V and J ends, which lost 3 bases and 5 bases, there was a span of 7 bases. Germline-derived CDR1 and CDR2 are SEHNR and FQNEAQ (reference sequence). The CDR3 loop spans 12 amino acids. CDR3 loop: CASSFDWETQYF. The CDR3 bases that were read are TGTGCCAGCAGCTTCGACTGGGAGACC.

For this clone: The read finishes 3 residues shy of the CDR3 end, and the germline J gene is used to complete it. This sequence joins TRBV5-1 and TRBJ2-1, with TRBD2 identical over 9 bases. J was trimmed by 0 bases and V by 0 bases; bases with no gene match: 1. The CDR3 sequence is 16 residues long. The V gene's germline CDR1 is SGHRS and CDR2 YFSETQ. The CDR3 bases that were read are TGCGCCAGCAGCTTGGATAGCGGGGGCTCCTACAATGAG. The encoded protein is CASSLDSGGSYNE. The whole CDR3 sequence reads CASSLDSGGSYNEQFF.

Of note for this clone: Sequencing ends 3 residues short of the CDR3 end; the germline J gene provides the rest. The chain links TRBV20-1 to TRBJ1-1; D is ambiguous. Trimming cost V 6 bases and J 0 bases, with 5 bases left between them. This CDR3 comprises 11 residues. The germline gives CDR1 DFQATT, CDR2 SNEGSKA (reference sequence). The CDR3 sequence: CSAPLNTEAFF. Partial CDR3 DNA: TGCAGTGCCCCTCTGAACACTGAA.

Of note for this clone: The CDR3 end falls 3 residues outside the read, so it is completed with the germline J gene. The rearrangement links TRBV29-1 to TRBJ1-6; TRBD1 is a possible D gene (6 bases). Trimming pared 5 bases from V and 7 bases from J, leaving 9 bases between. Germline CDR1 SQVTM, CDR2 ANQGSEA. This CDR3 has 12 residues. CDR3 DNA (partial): TGCAGCGTTCAAGGACAGAATTCACCC. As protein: CSVQGQNSP. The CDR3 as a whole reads CSVQGQNSPLHF. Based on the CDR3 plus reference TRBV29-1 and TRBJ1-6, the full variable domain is SAVISQKPSRDICQRGTSLTIQCQVDSQVTMMFWYRQQPGQSLTLIATANQGSEATYESGFVIDKFPISRPNLTFSTLTVSNMSPEDSSIYLCSVQGQNSPLHFGNGTRLTVT.

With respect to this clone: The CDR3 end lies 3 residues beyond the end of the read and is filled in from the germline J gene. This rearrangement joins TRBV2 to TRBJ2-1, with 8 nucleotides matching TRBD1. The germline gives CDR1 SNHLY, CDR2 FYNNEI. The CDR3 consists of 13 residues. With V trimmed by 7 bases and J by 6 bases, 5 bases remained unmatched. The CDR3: CASKTGTGNEQFF. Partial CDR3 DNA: TGTGCCAGCAAGACAGGGACAGGCAATGAG.

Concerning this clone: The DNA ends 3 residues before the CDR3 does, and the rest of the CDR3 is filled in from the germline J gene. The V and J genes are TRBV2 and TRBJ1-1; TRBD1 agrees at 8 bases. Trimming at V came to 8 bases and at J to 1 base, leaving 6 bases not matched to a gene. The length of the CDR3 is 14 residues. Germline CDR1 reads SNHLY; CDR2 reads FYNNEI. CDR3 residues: CASDRGGGNTEAFF. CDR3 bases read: TGTGCCAGCGACAGGGGTGGTGGGAACACTGAA.